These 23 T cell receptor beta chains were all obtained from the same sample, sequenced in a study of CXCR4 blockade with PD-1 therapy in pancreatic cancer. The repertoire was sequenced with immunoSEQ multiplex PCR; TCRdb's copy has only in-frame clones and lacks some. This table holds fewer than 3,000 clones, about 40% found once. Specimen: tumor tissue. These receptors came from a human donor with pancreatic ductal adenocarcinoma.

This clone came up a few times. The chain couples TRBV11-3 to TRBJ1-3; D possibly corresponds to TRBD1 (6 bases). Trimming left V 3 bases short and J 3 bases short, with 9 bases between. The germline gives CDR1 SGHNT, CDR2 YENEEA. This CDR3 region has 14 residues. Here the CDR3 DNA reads TGTGCCAGCAGCTTGGAGGGGGTTGGAAACACCATATATTTT. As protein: CASSLEGVGNTIYF. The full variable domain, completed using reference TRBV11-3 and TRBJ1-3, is EAGVVQSPRYKIIEKKQPVAFWCNPISGHNTLYWYLQNLGQGPELLIRYENEEAVDDSQLPKDRFSAERLKGVDSTLKIQPAELGDSAVYLCASSLEGVGNTIYFGEGSWLTVV.

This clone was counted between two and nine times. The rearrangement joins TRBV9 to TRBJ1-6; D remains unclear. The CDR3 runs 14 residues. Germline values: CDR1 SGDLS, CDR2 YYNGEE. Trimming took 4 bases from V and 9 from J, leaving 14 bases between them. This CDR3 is CASSPVRNSSPLHF. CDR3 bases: TGTGCCAGCAGCCCAGTGCGGAACAGTTCACCCCTCCACTTT.

The CDR3 is CASSLHRDPRGYGYTF. The CDR3 region has the DNA TGTGCCAGCAGTTTACACAGAGATCCGCGCGGATATGGCTACACCTTC. The chain joins TRBV28 to TRBJ1-2, with unresolved D. Trimming stripped 2 bases from V and 5 bases from J, with 18 bases between. The CDR3 covers 16 residues. Germline CDR1 MDHEN, CDR2 SYDVKM.

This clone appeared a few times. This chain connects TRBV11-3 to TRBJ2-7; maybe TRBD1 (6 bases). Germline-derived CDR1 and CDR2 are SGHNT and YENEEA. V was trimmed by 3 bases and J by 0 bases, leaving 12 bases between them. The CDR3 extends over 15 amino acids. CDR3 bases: TGTGCCAGCAGCTTGGGGGCTTCCAGCTCCTACGAGCAGTACGTC. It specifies CASSLGASSSYEQYV.

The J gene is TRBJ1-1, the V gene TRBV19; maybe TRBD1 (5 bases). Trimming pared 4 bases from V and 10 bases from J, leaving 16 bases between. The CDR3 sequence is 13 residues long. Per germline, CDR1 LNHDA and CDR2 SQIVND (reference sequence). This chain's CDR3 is CASSTPRRERAFF. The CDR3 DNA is TGTGCCAGTAGTACCCCGCGCAGGGAACGAGCTTTCTTT.

The CDR3 sequence: CASSTGANYGYTF. The DNA of the CDR3 is TGTGCCAGTAGTACCGGAGCGAACTATGGCTACACCTTC. The V and J genes are TRBV19 and TRBJ1-2; D is uncertain. The germline V gene encodes CDR1 LNHDA and CDR2 SQIVND (reference sequence). The CDR3 covers 13 residues. V was pared by 4 bases and J by 2 bases, with 8 bases between. Together with reference TRBV19 and TRBJ1-2, the CDR3 gives the full variable domain: DGGITQSPKYLFRKEGQNVTLSCEQNLNHDAMYWYRQDPGQGLRLIYYSQIVNDFQKGDIAEGYSVSREKKESFPLTVTSAQKNPTAFYLCASSTGANYGYTFGSGTRLTVV.

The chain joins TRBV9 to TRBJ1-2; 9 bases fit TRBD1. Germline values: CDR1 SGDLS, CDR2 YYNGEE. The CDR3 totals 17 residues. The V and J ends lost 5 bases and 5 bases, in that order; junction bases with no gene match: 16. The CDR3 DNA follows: TGTGCCAGCAGGGGCCCGGGACAGGGTTCCCTGGGGTATGGCTACACCTTC. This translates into CASRGPGQGSLGYGYTF.

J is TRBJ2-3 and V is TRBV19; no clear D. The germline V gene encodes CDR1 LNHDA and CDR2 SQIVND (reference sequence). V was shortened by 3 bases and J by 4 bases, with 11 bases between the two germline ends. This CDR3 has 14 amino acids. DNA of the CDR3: TGTGCCAGTAGTATGTTCTGGGGTGCAGATACGCAGTATTTT. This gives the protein CASSMFWGADTQYF.

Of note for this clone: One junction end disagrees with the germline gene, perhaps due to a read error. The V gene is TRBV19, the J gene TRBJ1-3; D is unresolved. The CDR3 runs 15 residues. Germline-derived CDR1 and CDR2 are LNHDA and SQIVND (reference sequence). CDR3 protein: CASSIIQSSGNTIYF. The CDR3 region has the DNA TGTGCCAGTAGTATTATCCAGTCCTCTGGAAACACYATATATTTT.

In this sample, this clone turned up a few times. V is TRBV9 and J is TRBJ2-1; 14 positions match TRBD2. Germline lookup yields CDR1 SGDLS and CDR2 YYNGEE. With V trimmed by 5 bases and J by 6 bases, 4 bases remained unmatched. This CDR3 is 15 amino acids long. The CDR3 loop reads CASSGGLAGVNEQFF. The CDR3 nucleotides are TGTGCCAGCAGTGGGGGACTAGCGGGAGTCAATGAGCAGTTCTTC.

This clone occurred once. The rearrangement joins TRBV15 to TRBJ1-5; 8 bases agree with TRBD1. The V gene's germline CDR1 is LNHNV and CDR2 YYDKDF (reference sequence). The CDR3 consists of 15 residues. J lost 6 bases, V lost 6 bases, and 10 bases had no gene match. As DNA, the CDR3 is TGTGCCACCAGGGTCCCAGGGGGCGCCGGTCAGCCCCAGCATTTT. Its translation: CATRVPGGAGQPQHF. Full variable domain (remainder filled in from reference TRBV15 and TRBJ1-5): DAMVIQNPRYQVTQFGKPVTLSCSQTLNHNVMYWYQQKSSQAPKLLFHYYDKDFNNEADTPDNFQSRRPNTSFCFLDIRSPGLGDTAMYLCATRVPGGAGQPQHFGDGTRLSIL.

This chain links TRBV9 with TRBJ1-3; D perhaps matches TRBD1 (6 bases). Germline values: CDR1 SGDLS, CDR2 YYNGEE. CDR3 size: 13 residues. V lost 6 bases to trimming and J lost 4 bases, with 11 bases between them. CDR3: CASKEGGGNTIYF. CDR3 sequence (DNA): TGTGCCAGCAAGGAGGGGGGCGGAAACACCATATATTTT.

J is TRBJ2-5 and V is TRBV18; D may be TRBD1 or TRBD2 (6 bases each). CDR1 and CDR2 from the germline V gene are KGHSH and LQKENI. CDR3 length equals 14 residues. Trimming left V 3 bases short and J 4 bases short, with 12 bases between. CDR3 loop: CASSPEGGVETQYF. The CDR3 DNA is TGTGCCAGCTCACCTGAGGGGGGCGTAGAGACCCAGTACTTC.

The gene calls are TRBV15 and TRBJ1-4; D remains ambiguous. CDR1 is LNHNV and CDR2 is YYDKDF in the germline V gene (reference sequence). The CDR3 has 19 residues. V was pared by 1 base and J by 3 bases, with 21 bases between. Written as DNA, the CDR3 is TGTGCCACCAGCAGAGCCGAGATCAGGACCCTGAGGTCTAATGAAAAACTGTTTTTT. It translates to CATSRAEIRTLRSNEKLFF. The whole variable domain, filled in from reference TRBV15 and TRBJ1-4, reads DAMVIQNPRYQVTQFGKPVTLSCSQTLNHNVMYWYQQKSSQAPKLLFHYYDKDFNNEADTPDNFQSRRPNTSFCFLDIRSPGLGDTAMYLCATSRAEIRTLRSNEKLFFGSGTQLSVL.

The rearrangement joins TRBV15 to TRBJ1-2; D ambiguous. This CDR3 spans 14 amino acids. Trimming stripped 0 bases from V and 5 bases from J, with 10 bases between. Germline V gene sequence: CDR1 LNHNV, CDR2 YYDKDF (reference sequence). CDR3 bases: TGTGCCACCAGCAGAGATCCCTCGGGTTATGGCTACACCTTC. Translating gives CATSRDPSGYGYTF.

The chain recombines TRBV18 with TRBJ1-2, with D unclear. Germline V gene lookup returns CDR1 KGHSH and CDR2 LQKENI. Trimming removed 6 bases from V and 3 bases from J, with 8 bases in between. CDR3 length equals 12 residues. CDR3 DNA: TGTGCCAGCTCCCACTTAGACTATGGCTACACCTTC. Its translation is CASSHLDYGYTF.

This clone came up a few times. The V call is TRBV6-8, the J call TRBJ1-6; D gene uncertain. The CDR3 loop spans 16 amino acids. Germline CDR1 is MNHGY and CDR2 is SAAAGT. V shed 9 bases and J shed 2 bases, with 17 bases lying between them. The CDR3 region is CAREGLSLTYNSPLHF. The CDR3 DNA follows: TGTGCCAGGGAAGGACTCTCCTTGACCTATAATTCACCCCTCCACTTT.

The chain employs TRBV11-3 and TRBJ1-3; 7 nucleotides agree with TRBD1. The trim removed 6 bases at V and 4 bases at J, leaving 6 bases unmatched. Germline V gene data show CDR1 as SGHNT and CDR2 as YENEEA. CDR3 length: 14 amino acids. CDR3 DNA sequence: TGTGCCAGCAGTTATACAGGGGAGGGAAACACCATATATTTT. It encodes CASSYTGEGNTIYF.

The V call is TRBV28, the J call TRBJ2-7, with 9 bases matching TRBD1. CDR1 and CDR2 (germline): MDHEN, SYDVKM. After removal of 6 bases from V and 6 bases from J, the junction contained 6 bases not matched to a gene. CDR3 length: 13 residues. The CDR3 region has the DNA TGTGCCAGCAGGAGAACAGGGGGCGGCGAGCAGTACGTC. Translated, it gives CASRRTGGGEQYV.

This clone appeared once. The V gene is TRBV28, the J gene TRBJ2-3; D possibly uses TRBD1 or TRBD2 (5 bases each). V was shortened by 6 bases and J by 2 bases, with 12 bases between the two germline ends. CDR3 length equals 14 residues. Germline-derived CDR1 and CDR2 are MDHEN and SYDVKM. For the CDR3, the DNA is TGTGCCAGCAGCCTGGGACCAGACACAGATACGCAGTATTTT. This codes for CASSLGPDTDTQYF.

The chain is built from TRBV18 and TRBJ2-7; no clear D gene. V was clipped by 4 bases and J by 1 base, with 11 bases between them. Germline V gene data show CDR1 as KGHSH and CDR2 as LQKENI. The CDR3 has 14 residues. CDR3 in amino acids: CASSQSGVSYEQYF. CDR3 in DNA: TGTGCCAGCTCACAGTCTGGGGTGTCCTACGAGCAGTACTTC.

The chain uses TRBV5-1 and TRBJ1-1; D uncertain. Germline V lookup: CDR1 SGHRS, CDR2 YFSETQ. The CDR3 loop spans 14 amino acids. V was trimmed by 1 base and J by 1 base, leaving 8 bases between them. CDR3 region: CASSLRTENTEAFF. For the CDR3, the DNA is TGCGCCAGCAGCTTGAGGACTGAGAACACTGAAGCTTTCTTT.

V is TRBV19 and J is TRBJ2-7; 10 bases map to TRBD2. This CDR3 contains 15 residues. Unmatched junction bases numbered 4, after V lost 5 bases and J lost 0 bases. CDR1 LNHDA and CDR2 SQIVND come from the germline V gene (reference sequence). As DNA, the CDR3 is TGTGCCAGTAGTTCGGCTAGCGGGAGCTCCTACGAGCAGTACTTC. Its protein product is CASSSASGSSYEQYF.